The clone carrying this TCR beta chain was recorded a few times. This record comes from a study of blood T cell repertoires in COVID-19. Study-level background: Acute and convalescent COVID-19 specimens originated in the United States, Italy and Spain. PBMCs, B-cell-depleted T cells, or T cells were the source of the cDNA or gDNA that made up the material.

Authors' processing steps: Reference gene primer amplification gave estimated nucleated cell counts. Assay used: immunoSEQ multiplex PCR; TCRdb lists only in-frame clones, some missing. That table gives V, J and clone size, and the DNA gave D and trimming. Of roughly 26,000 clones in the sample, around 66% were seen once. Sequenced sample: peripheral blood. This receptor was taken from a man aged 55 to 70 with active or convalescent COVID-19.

DNA for the CDR3: TGTGCCAGCAGTCCCACGGACAGGTGGGGAAACACCATATATTTT. As protein: CASSPTDRWGNTIYF. The J gene is TRBJ1-3, the V gene TRBV6-6, with TRBD1 identical over 7 bases. Germline values: CDR1 MNHNY, CDR2 SVGAGI (reference sequence). The CDR3 is 15 amino acids. V lost 5 bases to trimming and J lost 4 bases; unmatched junction nucleotides: 8.